This T cell receptor (beta chain) came from a study of T-cell reconstitution after alpha-beta-depleted transplantation in children (dated by TCRdb to 2015 to 2016). Looking at the study overall: Using TCR repertoire profiling, the study quantitatively followed how T-cell immune reconstitution unfolded in children after TCRalphabeta/CD19-depleted allogeneic hematopoietic cell transplantation.

The CDR3 has 17 amino acids, counting the end cysteine and phenylalanine. CDR3 DNA is the only sequence kept; it has 51 bases, read in frame from the first base. Relative to germline, V is missing 3 bases and J is missing 2 bases, with 7 bases of the junction outside any gene match. Looking up the germline V gene yields CDR1 KGHSH and CDR2 LQKENI. This specimen's treatment or condition label, interpreted: allogeneic hematopoietic cell transplantation with graft depleted of TCRalphabeta T cells and CD19 B cells. TCRalphabeta/CD19-depleted allogeneic hematopoietic cell grafts were given to the transplant recipients, all of whom were children. In regard to this clonotype: Its antigen has not been determined. The record has no base qualities; no much larger clone is one base away.

The receptor library was made with PCR. The instrument was an Illumina HiSeq 2500. TCR libraries were prepared with molecular barcoding, using unique molecular identifiers to normalize TCRbeta repertoire quantification. TCRdb took the public reads, trimmed them with fastp at Q25, ran MiXCR for clone calling and kept in-frame beta chains. For every CDR3 protein sequence, its rows merge into one entry that carries the most common genes and DNA. The table for this sample lists hundreds of thousands of distinct CDR3 sequences; 15% to 20% of them were counted only once. In total, the top ten clones hold roughly 29% of the sample. Results the study describes overall, beyond this receptor: In some patients, high TCRbeta diversity at day 60 was attributed to recipient T cells and intrathymic progenitors that had survived conditioning. Over subsequent months, a decline in hyperexpanded clone frequencies was noted, and after one year, T-cell counts and TCRbeta diversity were mostly ascribed to newly produced T cells. About two months after transplant, the apparently early recovery of alphabetaT-cell counts reportedly depended on just several hundred clones that had expanded rapidly and came from non-depleted graft cells.

This sequence was found in a boy younger than two who had a stem cell transplant for Wiskott-Aldrich syndrome, so the T cells may come from the graft donor. The chain employs TRBV18 and TRBJ2-1; TRBD1 fits 10 bases in the junction. The material was PBMCs, mostly from graft donor cells, obtained 360 days after TCRalphabeta/CD19-depleted stem cell transplant. CDR3 reads: CASSPSTGGETYNEQFF. The DNA sequence is as follows: TGTGCCAGCTCACCCTCGACAGGGGGCGAGACCTACAATGAGCAGTTCTTC.